The 16 T cell receptor beta chains below come from one sample, sequenced in a study of T cell repertoires in cytomegalovirus infection (dated by TCRdb to about 2019). The sample was run on an Illumina HiSeq 1500. The public reads were run again by TCRdb, first through fastp at Q25 and then through MiXCR, and only productive beta chains were kept. Every CDR3 protein is listed once, alongside the most common genes and DNA of its rows. The sample records about 920,000 distinct CDR3 sequences, about 33% of which are singletons. The ten largest account for 13% of the sample. The label giving this sample's treatment or condition can be read as: in vitro stimulation with specific CMV peptide epitopes to enrich CMV-specific T cells. No antigen has been assigned to these receptors. The sample here was cultured CD8+ T cells from PBMCs, taken from culture after CMV antigen stimulation. The receptors were gathered from a human donor in good health (CMV status not recorded). Some clones in this sample may be carry-over from other donors' samples.

CDR3 protein: CASNGYRDEAKNIQYF. The DNA for the CDR3 is TGTGCCAGCAATGGCTACAGGGATGAAGCCAAAAACATTCAGTACTTC. This chain connects TRBV6-2 or TRBV6-3 to TRBJ2-4; tentative D call: TRBD1 (6 bases). Germline values: CDR1 MNHEY, CDR2 SVGEGT. V lost 7 bases and J lost 0, with 16 bases in between. The CDR3 is 16 amino acids.

The chain joins TRBV19 to TRBJ1-2; 7 nucleotides match TRBD1. CDR1 is LNHDA, CDR2 SQIVND, per germline (reference sequence). The junction had 9 bases not matched to a gene; V was cut back by 5 bases and J by 0 bases. The CDR3 has 16 amino acids. CDR3 nucleotide sequence: TGTGCCAGTAGTGGGGGGACAGACCCCACTAACTATGGCTACACCTTC. As protein: CASSGGTDPTNYGYTF.

This clonotype was counted only a few times. V gene TRBV27 combines with J gene TRBJ2-7; weak D call: TRBD2 (6 bases). CDR3 length equals 13 residues. The germline V gene has CDR1 MNHEY and CDR2 SMNVEV (reference sequence). The CDR3 DNA reads TGTGTCTCTCGGGGCAGGGAGGCCTACGAGCAGTACTTC. This translates into CVSRGREAYEQYF.

This clonotype was recorded a few times. The genes are TRBV25-1 and TRBJ1-2, with D tentatively TRBD1 (5 bases). Germline V CDR1 and CDR2: MGHDK, SYGVNS. Trimming took 0 bases from V and 7 from J, leaving 12 bases between them. The CDR3 contains 14 residues. CDR3 in amino acids: CASSEYYGALGYTF. CDR3 DNA sequence: TGTGCCAGCAGTGAATATTACGGGGCACTTGGCTACACCTTC.

The chain is built from TRBV19 and TRBJ1-2; no definite D call. CDR3 length: 12 residues. Germline-derived CDR1 and CDR2 are LNHDA and SQIVND (reference sequence). V was cut by 7 bases and J by 8 bases, with 14 bases left in between. This CDR3 reads CASTGRQWGYTF. The DNA for the CDR3 is TGTGCCAGTACAGGCCGCCAGTGGGGCTACACCTTC.

This clonotype was seen at least ten times. J is TRBJ2-5 and V is TRBV15; tentative D call: TRBD2 (6 bases). V shed 2 bases and J shed 2 bases, with 18 bases lying between them. This CDR3 spans 17 amino acids. Per germline, CDR1 LNHNV and CDR2 YYDKDF (reference sequence). As DNA, the CDR3 is TGTGCCACCAGCAGACCGCGCCCAGGGACTGCTCAAGAGACCCAGTACTTC. Translation: CATSRPRPGTAQETQYF.

This clonotype occurred a few times. V gene TRBV5-4 combines with J gene TRBJ2-1; 7 bases match TRBD1. Germline V lookup: CDR1 SGHNT, CDR2 YYREEE (reference sequence). This CDR3 spans 15 amino acids. With V trimmed by 1 base and J by 8 bases, 9 bases remained unmatched. This CDR3 reads CASSLIAGTEDEQFF. CDR3 sequence (DNA): TGTGCCAGCAGCTTGATCGCTGGGACAGAGGATGAGCAGTTCTTC.

The chain is built from TRBV27 and TRBJ1-5; 8 bases fit TRBD1. J was trimmed by 7 bases and V by 6 bases; bases with no gene match: 11. This CDR3 comprises 15 residues. Germline CDR1 MNHEY, CDR2 SMNVEV (reference sequence). In DNA, the CDR3 is TGTGCCAGCAGCGAACTCAGGGGGCGTTGGCAGCCCCAGCATTTT. It codes for CASSELRGRWQPQHF.

Points on this clonotype: One end of the junction fails to match germline, which may point to a read error. The chain employs TRBV6-1 and TRBJ1-5; the match to TRBD1 covers 8 bases. CDR1 and CDR2 (germline): MNHNS, SASEGT. The CDR3 contains 16 residues. CDR3 in DNA: TGTGCCAACAGTCCGGCCGGACAGGGTGGCCATCAGCCCCAGCATTTT. Translation: CANSPAGQGGHQPQHF.

This clonotype was picked up many times. The chain is built from TRBV6-6 and TRBJ1-4; D ambiguous. V was cut by 7 bases and J by 5 bases, with 17 bases left in between. This CDR3 region has 15 residues. The V gene's germline CDR1 is MNHNY and CDR2 SVGAGI (reference sequence). The CDR3 bases are TGTGCCAGCACCTCAACCGCACGGTTGAATGAAAAACTGTTTTTT. Residues: CASTSTARLNEKLFF.

This clonotype was counted many times. V is TRBV7-2 and J is TRBJ2-3; 8 bases fit TRBD2. The CDR3 covers 14 residues. Germline trimming cut 5 bases from V and 4 bases from J; bases unmatched to any gene: 5. The germline gives CDR1 SGHTA, CDR2 FQGNSA. The CDR3 reads CASSGTGGPDTQYF. In nucleotides, the CDR3 is TGTGCCAGCAGCGGAACGGGGGGGCCAGATACGCAGTATTTT.

The chain joins TRBV19 to TRBJ1-1; TRBD1 might be the D (5 bases). Germline loops: CDR1 LNHDA, CDR2 SQIVND (reference sequence). The CDR3 sequence is 17 residues long. Trimming stripped 3 bases from V and 0 bases from J, with 17 bases between. The CDR3 DNA sequence: TGTGCCAGTAGTATGTCGACAGCACCTCCCTTGAACACTGAAGCTTTCTTT. Translating it yields CASSMSTAPPLNTEAFF.

This clonotype has ten or more counts. The V gene is TRBV7-2, the J gene TRBJ1-1; D gene unclear. The germline V gene encodes CDR1 SGHTA and CDR2 FQGNSA. The CDR3 is made up of 15 amino acids. The germline V and J ends were trimmed by 5 bases and 0 bases, with 13 bases remaining between them. The CDR3 DNA reads TGTGCCAGCAGCGAAACCGGGAGCATGAACACTGAAGCTTTCTTT. It translates to CASSETGSMNTEAFF.

This clonotype was detected many times. The chain combines TRBV4-1 with TRBJ2-7; either TRBD1 or TRBD2 may supply D (6 bases each). The germline gives CDR1 MGHRA, CDR2 YSYEKL. CDR3 length: 15 amino acids. The V gene lost 1 base and the J gene lost 2 bases, with 12 bases spanning the gap. The CDR3 here is CASSQAPGAAYEQYF. CDR3 coding DNA: TGCGCCAGCAGCCAAGCCCCGGGGGCCGCCTACGAGCAGTACTTC.

In regard to this clonotype: Because the CDR3 is missing its conserved closing phenylalanine or tryptophan, this is likely a read error. This chain uses TRBV14 with TRBJ2-1; weak D call: TRBD1 (5 bases). Trimming removed 0 bases at V and 2 bases at J, with 8 bases between. This CDR3 is built from 15 residues. Germline V gives CDR1 SGHDN, CDR2 FVKESK. The CDR3 reads CASSQETGAYNEQFI. The CDR3 region has the DNA TGTGCCAGCAGCCAAGAAACAGGCGCCTACAATGAGCAGTTCATC.

The chain uses TRBV5-4 and TRBJ1-1; TRBD1 aligns across 7 bases. This CDR3 region has 15 residues. The V gene end was trimmed by 5 bases and the J gene end by 1 base; junction bases not matched to a gene: 8. Germline lookup yields CDR1 SGHNT and CDR2 YYREEE (reference sequence). CDR3 DNA sequence: TGTGCCAGCAGAAATCCCCGGACAGGGAACACTGAAGCTTTCTTT. This translates into CASRNPRTGNTEAFF.